This T cell receptor beta chain appears in the sequencing data of a study of CD8 T cells in Susac syndrome. The CDR3 totals 15 residues. V was cut by 2 bases and J by 6 bases, with 15 bases left in between. This clonotype was seen once. RNA, at about 0.45 to 1 ug, was reverse transcribed with random hexamers. Via MiXCR, TCRdb re-called the immunoSEQ multiplex PCR reads, giving one row per CDR3 protein. The table includes around 180,000 distinct CDR3 sequences, approximately 94% detected once. It was negative isolation that provided the CD8+ and CD4+ T cells, whereas TEMRA cells were enriched by FACS. Specimen: CD4+ T cells from PBMCs. The chain recombines TRBV12-3 or TRBV12-4 with TRBJ2-3; D possibly corresponds to TRBD2 (7 bases). The receptor was derived from a human donor with multiple sclerosis. The CDR3, as DNA: TGTGCCAGCAGTTTAATGGGGGGGGGCTCCGATACGCAGTATTTT. Encoded protein: CASSLMGGGSDTQYF.